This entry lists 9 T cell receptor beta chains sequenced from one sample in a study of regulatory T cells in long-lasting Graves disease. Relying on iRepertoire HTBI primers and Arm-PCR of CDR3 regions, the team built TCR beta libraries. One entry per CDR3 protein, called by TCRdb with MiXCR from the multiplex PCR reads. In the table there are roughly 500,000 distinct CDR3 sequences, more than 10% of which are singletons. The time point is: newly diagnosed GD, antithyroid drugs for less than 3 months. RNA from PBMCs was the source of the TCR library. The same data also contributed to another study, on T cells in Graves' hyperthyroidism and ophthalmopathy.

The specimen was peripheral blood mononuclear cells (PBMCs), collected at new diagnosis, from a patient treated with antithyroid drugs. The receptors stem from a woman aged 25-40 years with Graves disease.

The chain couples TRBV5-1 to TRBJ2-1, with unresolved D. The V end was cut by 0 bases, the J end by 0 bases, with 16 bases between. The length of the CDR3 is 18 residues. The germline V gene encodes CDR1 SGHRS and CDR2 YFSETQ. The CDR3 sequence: CASSLALATVSSYNEQFF. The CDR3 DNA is TGCGCCAGCAGCTTGGCTTTAGCCACCGTTAGCTCCTACAATGAGCAGTTCTTC.

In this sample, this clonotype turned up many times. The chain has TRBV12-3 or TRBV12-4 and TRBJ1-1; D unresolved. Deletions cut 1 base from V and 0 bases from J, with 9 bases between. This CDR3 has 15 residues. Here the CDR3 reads CASSLDSIMNTEAFF. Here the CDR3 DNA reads TGTGCCAGCAGTTTAGACAGTATCATGAACACTGAAGCTTTCTTT.

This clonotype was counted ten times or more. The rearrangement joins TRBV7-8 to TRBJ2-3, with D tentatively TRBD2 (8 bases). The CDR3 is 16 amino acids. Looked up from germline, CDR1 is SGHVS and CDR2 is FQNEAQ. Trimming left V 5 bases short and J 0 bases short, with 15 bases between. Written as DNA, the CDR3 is TGTGCCAGCAGCCCACGGGAGGGGGCTAGCACAGATACGCAGTATTTT. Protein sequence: CASSPREGASTDTQYF.

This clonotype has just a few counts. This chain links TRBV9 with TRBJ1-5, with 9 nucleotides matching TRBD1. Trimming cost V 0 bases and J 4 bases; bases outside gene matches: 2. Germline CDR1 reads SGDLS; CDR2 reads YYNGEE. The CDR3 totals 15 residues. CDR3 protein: CASSVGGTGNQPQHF. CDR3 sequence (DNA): TGTGCCAGCAGCGTAGGCGGGACAGGGAATCAGCCCCAGCATTTT.

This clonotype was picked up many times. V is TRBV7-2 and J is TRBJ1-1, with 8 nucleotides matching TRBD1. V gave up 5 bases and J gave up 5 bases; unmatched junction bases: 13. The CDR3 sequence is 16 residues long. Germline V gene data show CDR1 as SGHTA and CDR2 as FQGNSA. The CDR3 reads CASSHPRTGSFTEAFF. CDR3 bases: TGTGCCAGCAGCCACCCCAGGACAGGGTCTTTTACTGAAGCTTTCTTT.

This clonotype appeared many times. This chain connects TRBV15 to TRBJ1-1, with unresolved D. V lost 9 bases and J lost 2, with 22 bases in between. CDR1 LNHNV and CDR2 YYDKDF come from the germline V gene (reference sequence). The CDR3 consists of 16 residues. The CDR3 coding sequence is TGTGCCACATCGATTGAGGATAGAGGTTCCAACACTGAAGCTTTCTTT. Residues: CATSIEDRGSNTEAFF.

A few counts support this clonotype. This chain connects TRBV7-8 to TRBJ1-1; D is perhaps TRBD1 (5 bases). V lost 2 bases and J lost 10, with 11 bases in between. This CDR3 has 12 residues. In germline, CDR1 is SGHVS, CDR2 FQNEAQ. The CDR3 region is CASSLQGWRAFF. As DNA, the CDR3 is TGTGCCAGCAGCTTACAGGGTTGGCGAGCTTTCTTT.

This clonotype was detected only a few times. In DNA, the CDR3 is TGTGCCAGCAGCTTAGGGGCTAGCGGGGGCCAAGAGACCCAGTACTTC. It is translated as CASSLGASGGQETQYF. The gene calls are TRBV7-9 and TRBJ2-5; 10 bases fit TRBD2. V shed 1 base and J 1 base; nucleotides not matched to a gene: 3. This CDR3 has 16 residues. Germline V CDR1 and CDR2: SEHNR, FQNEAQ (reference sequence).

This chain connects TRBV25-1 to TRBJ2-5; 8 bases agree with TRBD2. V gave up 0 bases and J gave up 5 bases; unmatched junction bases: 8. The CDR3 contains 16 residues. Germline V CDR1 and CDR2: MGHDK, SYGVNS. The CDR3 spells CASSEYLAGRGETQYF. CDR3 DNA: TGTGCCAGCAGTGAATATCTAGCGGGTCGCGGGGAGACCCAGTACTTC. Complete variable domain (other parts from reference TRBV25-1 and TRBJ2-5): EADIYQTPRYLVIGTGKKITLECSQTMGHDKMYWYQQDPGMELHLIHYSYGVNSTEKGDLSSESTVSRIRTEHFPLTLESARPSHTSQYLCASSEYLAGRGETQYFGPGTRLLVL.